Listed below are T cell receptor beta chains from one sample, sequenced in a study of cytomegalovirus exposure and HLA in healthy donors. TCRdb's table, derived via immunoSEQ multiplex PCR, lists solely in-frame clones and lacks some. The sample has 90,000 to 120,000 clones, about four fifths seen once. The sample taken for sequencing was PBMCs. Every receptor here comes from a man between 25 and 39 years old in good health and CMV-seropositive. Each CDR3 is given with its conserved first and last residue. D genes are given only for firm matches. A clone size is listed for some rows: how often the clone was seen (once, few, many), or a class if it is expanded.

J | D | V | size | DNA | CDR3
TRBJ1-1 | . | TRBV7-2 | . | TGTGCCAGCAGCACCCCTCTTGGAGGGGAGGGACTGAGGCACACTGAAGCTTTCTTT | CASSTPLGGEGLRHTEAFF
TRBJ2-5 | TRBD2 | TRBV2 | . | TGTGCCAGCAGAGAGCCGGGACTAGCCCAAGAGACCCAGTACTTC | CASREPGLAQETQYF
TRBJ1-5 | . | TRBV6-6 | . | TGTGCCAGCAGTCGGACAGTTAGCAATCAGCCCCAGCATTTT | CASSRTVSNQPQHF
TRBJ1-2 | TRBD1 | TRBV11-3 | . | TGTGCCAGCAGCTTAGAGAGAGGGGGCGGTGACTATGGCTACACCTTC | CASSLERGGGDYGYTF
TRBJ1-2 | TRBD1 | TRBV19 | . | TGTGCCAGTAGTATAAAGATACAGGACAGGACCACCTTC | CASSIKIQDRTTF
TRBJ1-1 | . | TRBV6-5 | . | TGTGCCACCTATGGGGGGGTGAGAACTGAAGCTTTCTTT | CATYGGVRTEAFF
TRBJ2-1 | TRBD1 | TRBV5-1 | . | TGCGCCAGCAGCTTGGCCCCAGGGGGCCTGAATGAGCAGTTCTTC | CASSLAPGGLNEQFF
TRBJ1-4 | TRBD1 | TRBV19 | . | TGTGCCAGTAGAGGGACAGGGTCTAATGAAAAACTGTTTTTT | CASRGTGSNEKLFF
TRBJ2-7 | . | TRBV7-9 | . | TGTGCCAGCAGCTTAGCAGGGGGTCACGAGCAGTACTTC | CASSLAGGHEQYF
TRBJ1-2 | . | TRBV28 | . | TGTGCCAGCATTGGCAATAACTATGGCTACACCTTC | CASIGNNYGYTF
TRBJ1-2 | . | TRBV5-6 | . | TGTGCCAGCAGCGGGACGGACTACTCAAACTATGGCTACACCTTC | CASSGTDYSNYGYTF
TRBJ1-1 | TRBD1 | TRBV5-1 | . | TGCGCCAGCAGCGGAGCCGCAGGGGGCACTGAAGCTTTCTTT | CASSGAAGGTEAFF
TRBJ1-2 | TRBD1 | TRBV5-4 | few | TGTGCCAGCAGCTGGGCAGGGGGAGAACAAGGCTATGGCTACACCTTC | CASSWAGGEQGYGYTF
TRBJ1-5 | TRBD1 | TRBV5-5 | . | TGTGCCAGCAGCCTACAGGGGAGACAGCCCCAGCATTTT | CASSLQGRQPQHF
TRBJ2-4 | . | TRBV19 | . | TGTGCCAGTAGTTCAATAGTTCTAACCAAAAACATTCAGTACTTC | CASSSIVLTKNIQYF
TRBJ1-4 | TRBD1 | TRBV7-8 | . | TGTGCCAGCAGCTCCCGTCGGACAGGGGGAAATGAAAAACTGTTTTTT | CASSSRRTGGNEKLFF
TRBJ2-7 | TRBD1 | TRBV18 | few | TGTGCCAGCGGGGGGACAGGGTTGAGCGAGCAGTACTTC | CASGGTGLSEQYF
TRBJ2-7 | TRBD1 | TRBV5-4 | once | TGTGCCAGCAGCGACGCCAGACAGGGATCCGCCTACGAGCAATACTTC | CASSDARQGSAYEQYF
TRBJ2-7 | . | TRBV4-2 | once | TGTGCCAGCAGCCAAGATACCCGGGGAGGATACGAGCAGTACTTC | CASSQDTRGGYEQYF
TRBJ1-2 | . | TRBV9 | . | TGTGCCAGCAGCCTCACGAGGGGGAGTGATGGCTACACCTTC | CASSLTRGSDGYTF
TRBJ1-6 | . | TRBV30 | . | TGTGCCTGGAAAAGAGACTCCTATAATTCACCCCTCCACTTT | CAWKRDSYNSPLHF
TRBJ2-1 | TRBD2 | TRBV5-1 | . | TGCGCCAGCAGCTCCCCAATTAGCGGGGGGGCGGTATACAATGAGCAGTTCTTC | CASSSPISGGAVYNEQFF
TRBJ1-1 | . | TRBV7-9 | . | TGTTCCAGCAGCTTAGGTTTGGGCACTCTGAACACTGAAGCTTTCTTT | CSSSLGLGTLNTEAFF
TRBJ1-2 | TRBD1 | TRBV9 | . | TGTGCCAGCAGCGTAGGAGAAGGCAGGGGGATGTTTAACTATGGCTACACCTTC | CASSVGEGRGMFNYGYTF
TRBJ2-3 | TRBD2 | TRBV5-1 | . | TGCGCCAGCAGCTGGACTAGCGGGGTAGCAGATACGCAGTATTTT | CASSWTSGVADTQYF
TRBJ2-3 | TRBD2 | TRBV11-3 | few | TGTGCCAGCAGCGTCGCCAGGACTAGCGGGGGGGCCTCATCAGATACGCAGTATTTT | CASSVARTSGGASSDTQYF
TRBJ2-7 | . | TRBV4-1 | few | TGCGCCAGCAGCCAAGGGCCCGTCCGGAGCGAGCAGTACTTC | CASSQGPVRSEQYF
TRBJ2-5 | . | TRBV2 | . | TGTGCCAGCAGTGAATCCAAGACCCAGTACTTC | CASSESKTQYF
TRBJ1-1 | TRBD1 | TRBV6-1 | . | TGTGCCAGCTTAATTGGGACAGGGGCGAACACTGAAGCTTTCTTT | CASLIGTGANTEAFF
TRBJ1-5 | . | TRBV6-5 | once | TGTGCCAGCAGTAGACAGCAAAGCAATCAGCCCCAGCATTTT | CASSRQQSNQPQHF
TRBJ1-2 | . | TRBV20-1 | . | TGCAGTGCTTCCGGGAGTTATGGCTACACCTTC | CSASGSYGYTF
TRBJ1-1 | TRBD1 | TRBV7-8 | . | TGTGCCAGCAGCTTAGAAAGGGGACAGGCTGAAGCTTTCTTT | CASSLERGQAEAFF
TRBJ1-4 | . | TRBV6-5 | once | TGTGCCAGCAGTTATTCCGGACAAGGGGAAAAACTGTTTTTT | CASSYSGQGEKLFF
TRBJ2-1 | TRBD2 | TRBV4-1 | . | TGCGCCAGCAGCCAAGCCCCAACTAGCGGGGGGCGGGGGGAGCAGTTCTTC | CASSQAPTSGGRGEQFF
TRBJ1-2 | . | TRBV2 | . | TGTGCCAGCAGTGAAGGACTACTGGATGGCTACACCTTC | CASSEGLLDGYTF
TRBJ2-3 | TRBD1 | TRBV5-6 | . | TGTGCCAGCAGCTCCTACAGGGGAGTCACAGATACGCAGTATTTT | CASSSYRGVTDTQYF
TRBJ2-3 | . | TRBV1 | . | TGCACCAGCAGACCAACGGAGGGACTAGCGGGGCTCTGCACAGATACGCAGTATTTT | CTSRPTEGLAGLCTDTQYF
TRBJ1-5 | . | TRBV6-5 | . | TGTGCCAGCAGCCACATCGAAGGGGTTAATCAGCCCCAGCATTTT | CASSHIEGVNQPQHF
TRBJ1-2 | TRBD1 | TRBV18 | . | TGTGCCAGCTCACCATTGGACAGGGAGTATGGCTACACCTTC | CASSPLDREYGYTF
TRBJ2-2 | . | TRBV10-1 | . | TGCGCCAGCAGTCTTCCCAAAGCCGTCGCCGGGGAGCTGTTTTTT | CASSLPKAVAGELFF
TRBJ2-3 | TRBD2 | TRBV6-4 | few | TGTGCCAGCAGCGAGACTAGCGGGGGCGCAGATACGCAGTATTTT | CASSETSGGADTQYF
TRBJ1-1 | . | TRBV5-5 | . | TGTGCCAGCAGCTTATATATGAACACTGAAGCTTTCTTT | CASSLYMNTEAFF
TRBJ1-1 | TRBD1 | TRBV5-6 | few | TGTGCCAGCAGCTTTGGGCCCCAGGGGGGAACTGAAGCTTTCTTT | CASSFGPQGGTEAFF
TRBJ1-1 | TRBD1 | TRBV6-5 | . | TGTGCCAGCAGGTACACAGGGGGCACTGAAGCTTTCTTT | CASRYTGGTEAFF
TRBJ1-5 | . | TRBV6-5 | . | TGTGCCAGCAGTTACTCGAAGCGGGATAATCAGCCCCAGCATTTT | CASSYSKRDNQPQHF